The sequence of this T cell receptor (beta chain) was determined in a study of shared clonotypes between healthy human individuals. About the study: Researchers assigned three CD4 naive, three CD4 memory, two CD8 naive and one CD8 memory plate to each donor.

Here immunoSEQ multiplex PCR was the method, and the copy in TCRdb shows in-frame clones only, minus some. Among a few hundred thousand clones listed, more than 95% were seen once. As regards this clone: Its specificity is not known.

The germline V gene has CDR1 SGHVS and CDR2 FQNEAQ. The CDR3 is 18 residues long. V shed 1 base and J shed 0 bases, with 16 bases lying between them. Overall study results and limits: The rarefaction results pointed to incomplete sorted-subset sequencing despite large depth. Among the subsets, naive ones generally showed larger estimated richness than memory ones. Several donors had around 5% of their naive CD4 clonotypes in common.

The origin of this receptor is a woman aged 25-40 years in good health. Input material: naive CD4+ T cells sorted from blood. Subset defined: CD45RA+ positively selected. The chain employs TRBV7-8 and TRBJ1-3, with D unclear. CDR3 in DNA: TGTGCCAGCAGCTTAGTCCCTGTCGGGGTGGACTCTGGAAACACCATATATTTT. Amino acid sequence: CASSLVPVGVDSGNTIYF.